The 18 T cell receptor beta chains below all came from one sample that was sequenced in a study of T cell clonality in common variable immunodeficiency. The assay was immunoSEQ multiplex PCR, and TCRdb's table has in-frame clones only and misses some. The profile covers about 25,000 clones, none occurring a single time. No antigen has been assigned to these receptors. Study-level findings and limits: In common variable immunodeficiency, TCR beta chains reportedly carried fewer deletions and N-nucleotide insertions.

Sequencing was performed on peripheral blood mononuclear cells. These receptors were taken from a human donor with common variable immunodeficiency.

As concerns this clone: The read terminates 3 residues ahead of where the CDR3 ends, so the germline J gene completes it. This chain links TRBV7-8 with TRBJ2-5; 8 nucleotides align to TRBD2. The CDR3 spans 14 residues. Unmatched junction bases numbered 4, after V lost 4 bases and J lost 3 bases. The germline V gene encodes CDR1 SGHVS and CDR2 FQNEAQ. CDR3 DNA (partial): TGTGCCAGCAGCTCTTTACTAGCGGAAGAGACC. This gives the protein CASSSLLAEET. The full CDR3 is CASSSLLAEETQYF. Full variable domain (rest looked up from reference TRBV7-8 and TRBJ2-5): GAGVSQSPRYKVAKRGQDVALRCDPISGHVSLFWYQQALGQGPEFLTYFQNEAQLDKSGLPSDRFFAERPEGSVSTLKIQRTQQEDSAVYLCASSSLLAEETQYFGPGTRLLVL.

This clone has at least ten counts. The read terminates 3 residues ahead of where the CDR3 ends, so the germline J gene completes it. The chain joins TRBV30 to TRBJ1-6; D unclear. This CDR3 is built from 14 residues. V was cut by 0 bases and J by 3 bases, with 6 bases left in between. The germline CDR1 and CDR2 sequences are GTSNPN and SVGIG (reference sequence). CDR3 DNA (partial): TGTGCCTGGAGTGTGGGCGTCTATAATTCACCC. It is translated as CAWSVGVYNSP. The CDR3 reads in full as CAWSVGVYNSPLHF.

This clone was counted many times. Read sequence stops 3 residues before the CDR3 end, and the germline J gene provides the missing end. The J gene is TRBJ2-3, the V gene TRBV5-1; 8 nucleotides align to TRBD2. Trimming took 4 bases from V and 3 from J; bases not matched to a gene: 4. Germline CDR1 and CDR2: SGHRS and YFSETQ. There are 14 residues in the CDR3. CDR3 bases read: TGCGCCAGCAGCCATAGCGGGAAAACAGATACG. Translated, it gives CASSHSGKTDT. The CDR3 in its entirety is CASSHSGKTDTQYF.

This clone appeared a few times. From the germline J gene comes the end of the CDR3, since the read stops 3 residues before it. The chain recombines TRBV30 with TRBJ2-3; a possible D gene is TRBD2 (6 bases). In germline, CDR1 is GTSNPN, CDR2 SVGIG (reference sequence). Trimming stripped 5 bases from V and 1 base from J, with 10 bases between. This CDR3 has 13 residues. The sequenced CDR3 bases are TGTGCCTGGGGAGGGCACGGCACAGATACG. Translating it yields CAWGGHGTDT. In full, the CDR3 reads CAWGGHGTDTQYF. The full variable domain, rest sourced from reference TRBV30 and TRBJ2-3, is SQTIHQWPATLVQPVGSPLSLECTVEGTSNPNLYWYRQAAGRGLQLLFYSVGIGQISSEVPQNLSASRPQDRQFILSSKKLLLSDSGFYLCAWGGHGTDTQYFGPGTRLTVL.

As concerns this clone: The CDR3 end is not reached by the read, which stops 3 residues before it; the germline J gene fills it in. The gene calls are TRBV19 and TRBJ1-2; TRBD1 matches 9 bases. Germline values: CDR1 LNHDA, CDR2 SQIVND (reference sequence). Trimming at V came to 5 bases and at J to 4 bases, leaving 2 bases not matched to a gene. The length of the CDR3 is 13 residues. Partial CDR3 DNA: TGTGCCAGTAGTTCGACAGGGGGCTATGGC. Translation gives CASSSTGGYG. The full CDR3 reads CASSSTGGYGYTF.

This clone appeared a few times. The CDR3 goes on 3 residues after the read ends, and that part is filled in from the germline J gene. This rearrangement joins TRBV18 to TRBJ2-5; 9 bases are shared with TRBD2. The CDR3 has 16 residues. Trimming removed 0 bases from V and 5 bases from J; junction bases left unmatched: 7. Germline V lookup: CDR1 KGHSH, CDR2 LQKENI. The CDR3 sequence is CASSPPSREGRETQYF. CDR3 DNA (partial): TGTGCCAGCTCACCACCGTCGCGGGAGGGCCGTGAGACC.

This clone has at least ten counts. CDR3 region: CASSYLAGGEETQYF. Incomplete CDR3 DNA: TGTGCCAGCAGCTACCTAGCGGGAGGGGAAGAGACC. This sequence joins TRBV7-6 and TRBJ2-5; 12 bases are shared with TRBD2. The missing CDR3 end, 3 residues past where the read stops, is filled in from the germline J gene. With V trimmed by 4 bases and J by 3 bases, 3 bases remained unmatched. Per the germline V gene, CDR1 is SGHVS and CDR2 is FNYEAQ. This CDR3 region has 15 residues.

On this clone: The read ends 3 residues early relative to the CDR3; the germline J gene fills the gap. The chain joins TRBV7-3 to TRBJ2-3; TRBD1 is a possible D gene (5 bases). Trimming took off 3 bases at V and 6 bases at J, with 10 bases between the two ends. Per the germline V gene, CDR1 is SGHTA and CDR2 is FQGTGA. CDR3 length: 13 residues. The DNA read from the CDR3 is TGTGCCAGCAGCTTTAGGGGCAGGGATACG. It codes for CASSFRGRDT. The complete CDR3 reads CASSFRGRDTQYF.

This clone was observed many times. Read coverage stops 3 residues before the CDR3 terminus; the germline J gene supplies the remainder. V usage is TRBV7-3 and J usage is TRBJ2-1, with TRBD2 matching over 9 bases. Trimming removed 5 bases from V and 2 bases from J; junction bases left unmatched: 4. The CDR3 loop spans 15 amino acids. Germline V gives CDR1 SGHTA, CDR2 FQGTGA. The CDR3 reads CASSPRLAAYNEQFF. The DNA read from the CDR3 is TGTGCCAGCAGCCCCAGACTAGCGGCCTACAATGAG. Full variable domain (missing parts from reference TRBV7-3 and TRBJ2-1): GAGVSQTPSNKVTEKGKYVELRCDPISGHTALYWYRQSLGQGPEFLIYFQGTGAADDSGLPNDRFFAVRPEGSVSTLKIQRTERGDSAVYLCASSPRLAAYNEQFFGPGTRLTVL.

The CDR3 DNA, read in part, is TGTGCCAGCTCATCGGTAGCGGGTGGCACAGATACG. It codes for CASSSVAGGTDT. The whole CDR3 protein is CASSSVAGGTDTQYF. This chain uses TRBV18 with TRBJ2-3, with 7 bases identical to TRBD2. The observed sequence ends 3 residues before the CDR3 terminus, with the missing tail filled in from the germline J gene. The V gene end was trimmed by 5 bases and the J gene end by 1 base; junction bases not matched to a gene: 6. The CDR3 totals 15 residues. Looked up from germline, CDR1 is KGHSH and CDR2 is LQKENI.

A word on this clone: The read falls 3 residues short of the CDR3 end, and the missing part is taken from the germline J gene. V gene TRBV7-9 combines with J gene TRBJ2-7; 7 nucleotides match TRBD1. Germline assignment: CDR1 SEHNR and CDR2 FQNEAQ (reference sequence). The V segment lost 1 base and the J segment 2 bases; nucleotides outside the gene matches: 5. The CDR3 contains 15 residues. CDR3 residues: CASSLVGQGAYEQYF. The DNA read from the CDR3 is TGTGCCAGCAGCTTAGTAGGCCAGGGGGCCTACGAG.

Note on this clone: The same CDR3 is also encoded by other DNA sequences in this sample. The CDR3 here is CASSIGQNQPQHF. CDR3 DNA (partial): TGTGCCAGTAGTATAGGACAGAATCAGCCC. The J gene is TRBJ1-5, the V gene TRBV19; perhaps TRBD1 as D (5 bases). The read comes to an end 3 residues before the CDR3 does, leaving the germline J gene to fill in the end. The germline V gene has CDR1 LNHDA and CDR2 SQIVND (reference sequence). This CDR3 is 13 amino acids long. Trimming pared 1 base from V and 4 bases from J, leaving 5 bases between.

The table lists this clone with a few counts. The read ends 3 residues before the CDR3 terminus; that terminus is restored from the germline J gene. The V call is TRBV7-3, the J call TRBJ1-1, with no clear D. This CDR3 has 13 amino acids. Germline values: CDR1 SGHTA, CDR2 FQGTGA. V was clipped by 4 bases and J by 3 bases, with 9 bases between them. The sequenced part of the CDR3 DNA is TGTGCCAGCAGCTCTCGGGGAGACACTGAA. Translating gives CASSSRGDTE. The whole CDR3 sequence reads CASSSRGDTEAFF.

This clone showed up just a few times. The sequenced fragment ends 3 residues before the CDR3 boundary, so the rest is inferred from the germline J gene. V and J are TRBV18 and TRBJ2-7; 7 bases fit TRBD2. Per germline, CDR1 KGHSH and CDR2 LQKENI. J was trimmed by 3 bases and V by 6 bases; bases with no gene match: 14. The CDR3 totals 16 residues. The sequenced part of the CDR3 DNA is TGTGCCAGCTCTCTACTCTCGGCGGGAGCGGACTACGAG. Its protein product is CASSLLSAGADYE. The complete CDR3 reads CASSLLSAGADYEQYF.

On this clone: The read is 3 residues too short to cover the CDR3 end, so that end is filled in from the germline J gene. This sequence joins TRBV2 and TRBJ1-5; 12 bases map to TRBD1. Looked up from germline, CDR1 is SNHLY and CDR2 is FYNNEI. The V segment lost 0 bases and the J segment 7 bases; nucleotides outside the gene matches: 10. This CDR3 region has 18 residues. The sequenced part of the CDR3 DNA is TGTGCCAGCAGTGAAGCGCGGGGGGGACAGGGGGCCCGGCAGCCC. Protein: CASSEARGGQGARQP. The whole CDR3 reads CASSEARGGQGARQPQHF.

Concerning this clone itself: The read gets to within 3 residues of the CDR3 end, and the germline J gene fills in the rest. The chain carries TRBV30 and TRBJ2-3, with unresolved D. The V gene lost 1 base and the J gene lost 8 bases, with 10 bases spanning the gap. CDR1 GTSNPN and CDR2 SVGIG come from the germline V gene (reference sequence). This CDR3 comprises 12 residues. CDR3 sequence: CAWSDPRGTQYF. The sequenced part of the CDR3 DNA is TGTGCCTGGAGTGACCCTAGAGGTACG. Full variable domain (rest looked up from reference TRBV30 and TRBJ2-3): SQTIHQWPATLVQPVGSPLSLECTVEGTSNPNLYWYRQAAGRGLQLLFYSVGIGQISSEVPQNLSASRPQDRQFILSSKKLLLSDSGFYLCAWSDPRGTQYFGPGTRLTVL.

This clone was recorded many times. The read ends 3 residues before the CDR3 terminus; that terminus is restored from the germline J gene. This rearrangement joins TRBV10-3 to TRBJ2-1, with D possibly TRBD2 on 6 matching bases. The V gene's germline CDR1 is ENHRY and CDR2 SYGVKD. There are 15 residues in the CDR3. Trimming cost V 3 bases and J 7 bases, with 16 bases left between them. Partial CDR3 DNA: TGTGCCATCAGTGAACGCGGCGGGGCGGGGAATGAG. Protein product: CAISERGGAGNE. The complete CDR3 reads CAISERGGAGNEQFF.

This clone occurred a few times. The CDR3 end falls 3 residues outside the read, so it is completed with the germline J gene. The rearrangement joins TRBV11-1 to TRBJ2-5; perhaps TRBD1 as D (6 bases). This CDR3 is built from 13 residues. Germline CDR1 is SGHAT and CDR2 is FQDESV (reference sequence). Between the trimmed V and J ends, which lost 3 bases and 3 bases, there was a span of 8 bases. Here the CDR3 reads CASSLSGEETQYF. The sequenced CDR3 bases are TGTGCCAGCAGCTTGTCAGGGGAAGAGACC.